This T cell receptor (beta chain) was captured in a study of blood T cells in healthy people across ages. A note on this clonotype: Its specificity is unknown.

Study outcomes and limitations: There was no known CMV status for donors, so expanded clonotype changes were possibly confounded. From one million sequenced T cells, diversity estimates were lower bounds.

Combining a sample-barcoded 5' primer with a J-beta primer mix, a second PCR ran for about 7 to 12 cycles. Every molecule of cDNA carried a tag from a template-switch adaptor with 12 random nucleotides. TCRdb ran MiXCR on the 5' RACE reads and lists one entry per CDR3 protein. The sample includes about 1.8 million distinct CDR3 sequences, roughly 52% of them seen just once. The CDR3 has 14 amino acids. The V and J ends lost 7 bases and 7 bases respectively, with 20 bases between them. This rearrangement joins TRBV12-3 or TRBV12-4 to TRBJ2-7; D is perhaps TRBD2 (6 bases). This clonotype originated in a woman in her forties in good health. Sequenced sample: blood. This CDR3 is CASNIPGLTNEQYF. CDR3 DNA sequence: TGTGCCAGCAATATCCCGGGACTTACCAATGAGCAGTACTTC.